These 6 T cell receptor beta chains were sequenced from one sample in a study of CD8 T cells in ankylosing spondylitis. From the 5' RACE reads, TCRdb called clonotypes with MiXCR, one entry per CDR3 protein. The sample holds roughly 300,000 distinct CDR3 sequences; 7% to 9% are singletons and the top ten take approximately 15%. Study conclusions and caveats: For ankylosing spondylitis blood, a TCR beta motif of eight or nine highly homologous variants appeared characteristic.

Their cognate antigens are unknown. The specimen was blood, either unsorted or a sorted T cell fraction (not recorded which). The receptor source for this set is a male donor with ankylosing spondylitis.

In its sample, this clonotype was seen a few times. This chain joins TRBV7-3 and TRBJ2-2; a weak D match, TRBD2 (6 bases). The CDR3 runs to 16 residues. From germline, CDR1 is SGHTA and CDR2 FQGTGA. V lost 5 bases, J lost 0 bases, and 13 bases lay in between. The CDR3 DNA reads TGTGCCAGCAGCGGAGGGCCCTCCGCGAACACCGGGGAGCTGTTTTTT. It encodes CASSGGPSANTGELFF.

This clonotype showed up just a few times. The J gene is TRBJ2-2, the V gene TRBV14; TRBD1 agrees at 7 bases. The CDR3 sequence is 17 residues long. V lost 2 bases and J lost 1; bases outside the gene matches: 7. Per the germline V gene, CDR1 is SGHDN and CDR2 is FVKESK. As DNA, the CDR3 is TGTGCCAGCAGCCAATATTTTGGGACAGTGAACACCGGGGAGCTGTTTTTT. Translation gives CASSQYFGTVNTGELFF.

This clonotype was seen a handful of times. The chain couples TRBV7-8 to TRBJ2-4; weak D call: TRBD2 (7 bases). The V end lost 5 bases, the J end lost 3 bases, and 20 bases lay between the germline ends. The CDR3 length is 17 residues. Germline V lookup: CDR1 SGHVS, CDR2 FQNEAQ. The CDR3 loop is CASSPLRGGGSKNIQYF. In DNA, the CDR3 is TGTGCCAGCAGCCCCCTCCGCGGGGGCGGAAGCAAAAACATTCAGTACTTC.

There are many counts of this clonotype. This sequence joins TRBV9 and TRBJ2-1, with TRBD2 matching 11 bases. This CDR3 region has 15 residues. The V gene's germline CDR1 is SGDLS and CDR2 YYNGEE. J gave up 4 bases and V 0 bases, and 0 bases lay outside the gene matches. The CDR3 DNA reads as TGTGCCAGCAGCGTAGGGACTAGCGGGTACAATGAGCAGTTCTTC. Protein product: CASSVGTSGYNEQFF. The full variable domain, its missing parts supplied by reference TRBV9 and TRBJ2-1, is DSGVTQTPKHLITATGQRVTLRCSPRSGDLSVYWYQQSLDQGLQFLIQYYNGEERAKGNILERFSAQQFPDLHSELNLSSLELGDSALYFCASSVGTSGYNEQFFGPGTRLTVL.

This clonotype was seen many times. The rearrangement links TRBV9 to TRBJ2-1; TRBD2 matches at 11 bases. Germline V gene data show CDR1 as SGDLS and CDR2 as YYNGEE. The CDR3 loop spans 17 amino acids. Unmatched junction bases numbered 12, after V lost 1 base and J lost 9 bases. The CDR3 here is CASSVTSGSRVLSEQFF. The CDR3 coding sequence is TGTGCCAGCAGCGTAACTAGCGGGAGCCGGGTACTTAGTGAGCAGTTCTTC. Drawing the rest from reference TRBV9 and TRBJ2-1, the complete variable domain is DSGVTQTPKHLITATGQRVTLRCSPRSGDLSVYWYQQSLDQGLQFLIQYYNGEERAKGNILERFSAQQFPDLHSELNLSSLELGDSALYFCASSVTSGSRVLSEQFFGPGTRLTVL.

The chain carries TRBV29-1 and TRBJ2-3; 12 nucleotides line up with TRBD2. The CDR3 is 16 amino acids. In germline, CDR1 is SQVTM, CDR2 ANQGSEA. With V trimmed by 4 bases and J by 6 bases, 11 bases remained unmatched. CDR3 nucleotide sequence: TGCAGCGTTGCGGGACGACTAGCGGGAGACTGGGATACGCAGTATTTT. Its translation is CSVAGRLAGDWDTQYF.